This TCR beta chain derives from a study of T cell repertoires in cytomegalovirus infection. CDR3 length: 17 amino acids. V lost 0 bases, J lost 6 bases, and 9 bases stayed unmatched. Germline loops: CDR1 KGHSH, CDR2 LQKENI. Using its own MiXCR run on the reads, TCRdb lists one record per CDR3 protein. The sample contains about 300,000 distinct CDR3 sequences, around 10% of which appear only once. Study-wide results and limits: Based on cumulative public TCR beta family frequency, carriers of CMV plus the relevant HLA were identified.

A word on this clonotype: As yet, its antigen is unknown.

This TCR came from a human donor in good health (CMV status not recorded). Some clones in this sample may be carry-over from other donors' samples. The sample consisted of PBMCs. This chain connects TRBV18 to TRBJ2-3; TRBD2 matches at 10 bases. The CDR3 DNA reads as TGTGCCAGCTCACCACCTTCAAGCGGGGGGGCGTCCGATACGCAGTATTTT. Protein sequence: CASSPPSSGGASDTQYF.